The 11 T cell receptor beta chains listed next were all sequenced from one sample in a study of shared clonotypes between healthy human individuals. Sequenced by immunoSEQ multiplex PCR; TCRdb stores in-frame clones only, minus some. The sample yields 400,000 to 600,000 clones, 90% to 97% seen once. The sample comprised naive CD4+ T cells sorted from blood. The subset: CD45RA+ positively selected. These receptors were collected from a woman aged 25 to 39 in good health.

The chain links TRBV5-1 to TRBJ2-7; maybe TRBD2 (6 bases). V gave up 0 bases and J gave up 6 bases, with 16 bases separating them. The CDR3 consists of 15 residues. Germline V gene lookup returns CDR1 SGHRS and CDR2 YFSETQ. The CDR3 DNA sequence: TGCGCCAGCAGCTTGGTGAACAGTGCAGCGGGCGAGCAGTACTTC. Protein: CASSLVNSAAGEQYF.

In its sample, this clone was seen once. J is TRBJ2-7 and V is TRBV18, with TRBD1 matching over 7 bases. CDR3 size: 15 residues. V shed 3 bases, J shed 0 bases, and the junction held 5 bases outside the gene matches. The V gene's germline CDR1 is KGHSH and CDR2 LQKENI. CDR3 residues: CASSPLRDSSYEQYF. The DNA for the CDR3 is TGTGCCAGCTCACCCTTACGGGACAGCTCCTACGAGCAGTACTTC.

The chain has TRBV5-1 and TRBJ2-3; 9 bases agree with TRBD2. The CDR3 length is 14 residues. V dropped 7 bases and J dropped 3; count of bases not matched to a gene: 6. Germline values: CDR1 SGHRS, CDR2 YFSETQ. The CDR3 DNA reads TGCGCCAGCGGGGCGGGAGGGCCGACAGATACGCAGTATTTT. The encoded protein is CASGAGGPTDTQYF.

The chain combines TRBV5-1 with TRBJ2-1; no reliable D call. Trimming took 1 base from V and 11 from J, leaving 10 bases between them. The CDR3 is 12 amino acids. Germline CDR1 and CDR2: SGHRS and YFSETQ. CDR3 sequence (DNA): TGCGCCAGCAGCTTGACGGACCGAAAGCAGTTCTTC. Amino acids: CASSLTDRKQFF.

The rearrangement links TRBV7-8 to TRBJ2-7; D remains ambiguous. CDR3 length: 13 amino acids. Between the trimmed V and J ends, which lost 2 bases and 2 bases, there was a span of 7 bases. Germline V gives CDR1 SGHVS, CDR2 FQNEAQ. The CDR3: CASSLWQTYEQYF. DNA of the CDR3: TGTGCCAGCAGCTTATGGCAGACCTACGAGCAGTACTTC.

V and J are TRBV27 and TRBJ1-2; 11 nucleotides align to TRBD1. Germline V lookup: CDR1 MNHEY, CDR2 SMNVEV (reference sequence). The CDR3 is made up of 15 amino acids. The trim removed 0 bases at V and 4 bases at J, leaving 1 base unmatched. The CDR3 region has the DNA TGTGCCAGCAGTTTATCGGGGACAGGGGGCTATGGCTACACCTTC. Translated: CASSLSGTGGYGYTF.

The chain links TRBV28 to TRBJ2-1; 8 bases align to TRBD2. The CDR3 contains 16 residues. The V gene end was trimmed by 6 bases and the J gene end by 4 bases; junction bases not matched to a gene: 11. Per germline, CDR1 MDHEN and CDR2 SYDVKM. The CDR3 DNA reads TGTGCCAGCAGCTCCGGGGAAGCGGGAGATTACAATGAGCAGTTCTTC. This codes for CASSSGEAGDYNEQFF. The variable domain in full, with the rest retrieved from reference TRBV28 and TRBJ2-1, is DVKVTQSSRYLVKRTGEKVFLECVQDMDHENMFWYRQDPGLGLRLIYFSYDVKMKEKGDIPEGYSVSREKKERFSLILESASTNQTSMYLCASSSGEAGDYNEQFFGPGTRLTVL.

The CDR3 nucleotides are TGTGCCAGCAGCTCTATGGGGGGCGAGCAGTACTTC. It is translated as CASSSMGGEQYF. The chain uses TRBV7-8 and TRBJ2-7; D is perhaps TRBD2 (6 bases). CDR3 length: 12 residues. V lost 4 bases, J lost 6 bases, and 10 bases lay in between. Looked up from germline, CDR1 is SGHVS and CDR2 is FQNEAQ.

V is TRBV15 and J is TRBJ2-7, with 10 bases that match TRBD1. Trimming at V came to 3 bases and at J to 3 bases, leaving 8 bases not matched to a gene. Germline V gene sequence: CDR1 LNHNV, CDR2 YYDKDF (reference sequence). The CDR3 contains 16 residues. CDR3 sequence reads: CATSRDLTGGFYEQYF. The CDR3 coding sequence is TGTGCCACCAGCAGGGACTTGACAGGGGGCTTCTACGAGCAGTACTTC.

The gene calls are TRBV15 and TRBJ1-1, with D tentatively TRBD1 (6 bases). The CDR3 is made up of 13 amino acids. Germline CDR1 reads LNHNV; CDR2 reads YYDKDF (reference sequence). V dropped 4 bases and J dropped 4 bases, with 10 bases sitting between them. Here the CDR3 DNA reads TGTGCCACCAGCACGGGGGCGTTCACTGAAGCTTTCTTT. Protein sequence: CATSTGAFTEAFF.

The rearrangement joins TRBV14 to TRBJ2-7, with D possibly TRBD2 on 6 matching bases. CDR3 length: 15 residues. V was clipped by 0 bases and J by 6 bases, with 15 bases between them. CDR1 and CDR2 from the germline V gene are SGHDN and FVKESK. CDR3 sequence reads: CASSQEWGGGLEQYF. Here the CDR3 DNA reads TGTGCCAGCAGCCAAGAATGGGGAGGTGGGCTCGAGCAGTACTTC.